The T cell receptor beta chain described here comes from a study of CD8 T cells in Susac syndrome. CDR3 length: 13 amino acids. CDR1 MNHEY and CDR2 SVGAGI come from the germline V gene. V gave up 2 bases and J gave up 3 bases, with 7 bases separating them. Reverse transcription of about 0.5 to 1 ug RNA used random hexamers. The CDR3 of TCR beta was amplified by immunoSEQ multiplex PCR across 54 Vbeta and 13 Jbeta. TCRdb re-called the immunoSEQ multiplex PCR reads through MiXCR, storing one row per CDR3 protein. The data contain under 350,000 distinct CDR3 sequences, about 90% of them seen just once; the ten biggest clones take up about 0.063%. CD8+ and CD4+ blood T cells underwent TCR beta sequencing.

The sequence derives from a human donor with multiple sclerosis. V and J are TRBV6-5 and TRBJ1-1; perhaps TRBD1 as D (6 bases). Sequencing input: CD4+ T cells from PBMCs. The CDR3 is CASSYNRDTEAFF. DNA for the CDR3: TGTGCCAGCAGTTACAACAGGGACACTGAAGCTTTCTTT.